This T cell receptor beta chain appears in the sequencing data of a study of T cell changes during pregnancy in multiple sclerosis. This clone was recorded once. This table comes from immunoSEQ multiplex PCR, and its TCRdb copy is limited to in-frame clones, with some not included. The sample has about 30,000 clones; around 92% are singletons. Germline CDR1 and CDR2: MGHRA and YSYEKL. Germline trimming cut 4 bases from V and 8 bases from J; bases unmatched to any gene: 15. The CDR3 is made up of 17 amino acids. The receptor's source is a female donor in good health, enrolled as a control in a pregnancy study. The specimen comprised peripheral blood, sampled in the first trimester of pregnancy. V is TRBV4-1 and J is TRBJ2-1; 9 bases agree with TRBD2. CDR3 in DNA: TGCGCCAGCAGCCCTTTCCCGCCTAGCGGGATTAAAGATGAGCAGTTCTTC. It translates to CASSPFPPSGIKDEQFF.